The 25 T cell receptor beta chains below were found in one sample sequenced in a study of T cell responses to AZD1222 COVID-19 vaccine. Sequenced by immunoSEQ multiplex PCR; TCRdb stores in-frame clones only, minus some. In the table there are some 54,000 clones, approximately 88% of which are singletons. Sample: peripheral blood, taken on day 0 of AZD1222 vaccination. The receptors were gathered from an adult in good health.

The sample holds one count of this clone. This rearrangement joins TRBV19 to TRBJ1-1, with a tentative D call TRBD1 (6 bases). Germline V gene lookup returns CDR1 LNHDA and CDR2 SQIVND (reference sequence). This CDR3 has 15 amino acids. The germline V and J ends were trimmed by 1 base and 3 bases, with 12 bases remaining between them. The CDR3 bases are TGTGCCAGTAGTATAGGGACAGCCCCAGACACTGAAGCTTTCTTT. Translating it yields CASSIGTAPDTEAFF.

This chain uses TRBV2 with TRBJ1-1; tentative D call: TRBD1 (5 bases). Germline CDR1 reads SNHLY; CDR2 reads FYNNEI. CDR3 size: 12 residues. V lost 2 bases, J lost 11 bases, and 12 bases lay in between. The CDR3 loop is CASSEIGRAAFF. Here the CDR3 DNA reads TGTGCCAGCAGTGAAATCGGCAGGGCCGCTTTCTTT.

This clone was detected only a few times. This chain connects TRBV27 to TRBJ1-2, with 8 positions matching TRBD1. V lost 6 bases, J lost 5 bases, and 8 bases stayed unmatched. Looked up from germline, CDR1 is MNHEY and CDR2 is SMNVEV (reference sequence). The CDR3 runs to 14 residues. CDR3 in amino acids: CASSGQDRDYGYTF. The DNA for the CDR3 is TGTGCCAGCAGCGGCCAGGACAGGGATTATGGCTACACCTTC.

V gene TRBV18 combines with J gene TRBJ1-1; no reliable D call. CDR1 KGHSH and CDR2 LQKENI come from the germline V gene. The CDR3 spans 13 residues. V was shortened by 3 bases and J by 1 base, with 6 bases between the two germline ends. The CDR3 region is CASSPQKNTEAFF. The CDR3 nucleotides are TGTGCCAGCTCACCCCAGAAGAACACTGAAGCTTTCTTT.

The chain is built from TRBV6-5 and TRBJ2-1; D is uncertain. The CDR3 is made up of 16 amino acids. V was cut by 0 bases and J by 2 bases, with 11 bases left in between. Germline V lookup: CDR1 MNHEY, CDR2 SVGAGI. CDR3 protein: CASSYSWLGAYNEQFF. In DNA form, the CDR3 reads TGTGCCAGCAGTTACTCTTGGCTAGGAGCCTACAATGAGCAGTTCTTC.

The chain is built from TRBV5-1 and TRBJ1-4; D is undetermined. V gave up 4 bases and J gave up 0 bases, with 16 bases separating them. The length of the CDR3 is 17 residues. Germline V gene data show CDR1 as SGHRS and CDR2 as YFSETQ. The CDR3 DNA reads TGCGCCAGCAGCACCGAGGCCCCGACCGCAACTAATGAAAAACTGTTTTTT. Translating it yields CASSTEAPTATNEKLFF.

J is TRBJ2-5 and V is TRBV2; a possible D gene is TRBD1 (5 bases). Germline V gene lookup returns CDR1 SNHLY and CDR2 FYNNEI. V gave up 4 bases and J gave up 11 bases, with 11 bases separating them. This CDR3 has 11 amino acids. The CDR3 bases are TGTGCCAGCAGTGTAGCCCAGGGTCAGTACTTC. Translated, it gives CASSVAQGQYF. Based on the CDR3 plus reference TRBV2 and TRBJ2-5, the full variable domain is EPEVTQTPSHQVTQMGQEVILRCVPISNHLYFYWYRQILGQKVEFLVSFYNNEISEKSEIFDDQFSVERPDGSNFTLKIRSTKLEDSAMYFCASSVAQGQYFGPGTRLLVL.

This chain joins TRBV24-1 and TRBJ2-1; a possible D gene is TRBD2 (5 bases). Looked up from germline, CDR1 is KGHDR and CDR2 is SFDVKD. Trimming shortened V by 9 bases and J by 3 bases, and 8 bases separated the two germline ends. The CDR3 extends over 12 amino acids. The CDR3 loop reads CATGSVYNEQFF. The CDR3 nucleotides are TGTGCCACCGGGAGCGTCTACAATGAGCAGTTCTTC.

The rearrangement joins TRBV5-8 to TRBJ1-3; D remains ambiguous. Germline V CDR1 and CDR2: SGHTS, YDEGEE. There are 13 residues in the CDR3. V was clipped by 6 bases and J by 4 bases, with 11 bases between them. CDR3 sequence: CASNSLGGNTIYF. In DNA form, the CDR3 reads TGTGCCAGCAATTCCCTGGGAGGAAACACCATATATTTT.

V gene TRBV3-1 (or the pseudogene TRBV3-2) combines with J gene TRBJ1-1; D unresolved. The CDR3 totals 14 residues. The germline gives CDR1 LGHDT, CDR2 YNNKEL (reference sequence). V was pared by 0 bases and J by 1 base, with 6 bases between. Here the CDR3 DNA reads TGTGCCAGCAGCCAAGAGTATAGGAACACTGAAGCTTTCTTT. The encoded protein is CASSQEYRNTEAFF.

CDR3 nucleotides: TGCGCCAGCAGCTTGCACAGGGGGGACACTGAAGCTTTCTTT. Translated: CASSLHRGDTEAFF. The rearrangement links TRBV5-1 to TRBJ1-1; TRBD1 agrees at 8 bases. Germline CDR1 is SGHRS and CDR2 is YFSETQ. The CDR3 consists of 14 residues. With 1 base clipped from V and 3 bases from J, the junction kept 2 bases outside the gene matches.

The chain recombines TRBV25-1 with TRBJ1-4, with D possibly being TRBD1 (5 bases). The V gene's germline CDR1 is MGHDK and CDR2 SYGVNS. CDR3 size: 15 residues. V was trimmed by 2 bases and J by 10 bases, leaving 17 bases between them. The CDR3 sequence: CASSEPGTLGGKLFF. CDR3 DNA: TGTGCCAGCAGTGAACCCGGGACTCTGGGGGGAAAACTGTTTTTT.

The V call is TRBV18, the J call TRBJ1-3, with D possibly being TRBD1 (5 bases). Trimming left V 2 bases short and J 0 bases short, with 14 bases between. This CDR3 is built from 17 residues. Germline V gene sequence: CDR1 KGHSH, CDR2 LQKENI. CDR3 sequence: CASSPVTGVSSGNTIYF. The CDR3, as DNA: TGTGCCAGCTCACCAGTTACAGGCGTAAGCTCTGGAAACACCATATATTTT.

This chain links TRBV27 with TRBJ2-1, with D uncertain. CDR3 size: 13 residues. V shed 6 bases and J shed 6 bases, with 12 bases lying between them. Germline V gives CDR1 MNHEY, CDR2 SMNVEV (reference sequence). CDR3 loop: CASSSERGNEQFF. CDR3 bases: TGTGCCAGCAGCTCGGAGCGAGGCAATGAGCAGTTCTTC.

CDR3 amino acids: CASSVGGGRPNEKLFF. In DNA form, the CDR3 reads TGTGCCAGCAGCGTAGGTGGGGGGCGGCCTAATGAAAAACTGTTTTTT. The genes are TRBV9 and TRBJ1-4, with D possibly TRBD1 on 6 matching bases. CDR1 and CDR2 from the germline V gene are SGDLS and YYNGEE. The V end was cut by 0 bases, the J end by 3 bases, with 12 bases between. The CDR3 length is 16 residues.

The chain employs TRBV6-5 and TRBJ1-1, with TRBD1 matching 7 bases. The CDR3 totals 14 residues. Germline V gene sequence: CDR1 MNHEY, CDR2 SVGAGI. V trimming: 2 bases; J trimming: 4 bases; junction bases outside the gene matches: 4. The CDR3 protein is CASSYRQGSTEAFF. CDR3 coding DNA: TGTGCCAGCAGTTACCGACAGGGTAGCACTGAAGCTTTCTTT.

This sequence joins TRBV5-4 and TRBJ1-2, with TRBD1 as a possible D gene (6 bases). The CDR3 extends over 14 amino acids. Trimming took 6 bases from V and 0 from J, leaving 12 bases between them. Germline CDR1 reads SGHNT; CDR2 reads YYREEE (reference sequence). CDR3 amino acids: CASNLRGANYGYTF. CDR3 sequence (DNA): TGTGCCAGCAACCTCAGGGGAGCTAACTATGGCTACACCTTC.

The chain carries TRBV11-2 and TRBJ2-5; the D call may be TRBD1 or TRBD2 (6 bases each). In germline, CDR1 is SGHAT, CDR2 FQNNGV. CDR3 length: 14 residues. Trimming stripped 5 bases from V and 5 bases from J, with 15 bases between. CDR3 loop: CASSLVGGLETQYF. The CDR3 coding sequence is TGTGCCAGCAGCCTGGTTGGGGGGCTTGAGACCCAGTACTTC.

Written as DNA, the CDR3 is TGTGCCAGCAGCGTAGGAGCGGGAGGCTACACCTTC. This codes for CASSVGAGGYTF. The chain recombines TRBV9 with TRBJ1-2; unclear D gene. The CDR3 spans 12 residues. Germline CDR1 SGDLS, CDR2 YYNGEE. V lost 0 bases and J lost 8, with 8 bases in between.

The chain has TRBV5-1 and TRBJ1-6, with TRBD1 as a possible D gene (6 bases). Trimming took off 5 bases at V and 8 bases at J, with 11 bases between the two ends. This CDR3 is built from 13 residues. CDR1 and CDR2 from the germline V gene are SGHRS and YFSETQ. The CDR3 coding sequence is TGCGCCAGCAGGGACAGCCGGGATTCACCCCTCCACTTT. This encodes CASRDSRDSPLHF.

CDR3 bases: TGTGCCAGCAGCTCAGTGGACCCACAGGGGGCCCGCGAGCAGTTCTTC. Protein product: CASSSVDPQGAREQFF. The J gene is TRBJ2-1, the V gene TRBV11-2, with TRBD1 matching 9 bases. The CDR3 is made up of 16 amino acids. Trimming cost V 4 bases and J 10 bases; bases outside gene matches: 14. Germline V lookup: CDR1 SGHAT, CDR2 FQNNGV.

The V gene is TRBV6-2 or TRBV6-3, the J gene TRBJ2-2; 8 nucleotides line up with TRBD2. The ends lost 6 bases at V and 3 bases at J; junction bases unmatched: 6. Germline values: CDR1 MNHEY, CDR2 SVGEGT. The CDR3 length is 15 residues. CDR3 sequence reads: CASSLLSGDTGELFF. The CDR3 nucleotides are TGTGCCAGCAGCCTCCTTAGCGGGGACACCGGGGAGCTGTTTTTT.

The chain uses TRBV7-3 and TRBJ2-5; D call uncertain. V was pared by 2 bases and J by 5 bases, with 15 bases between. The V gene's germline CDR1 is SGHTA and CDR2 FQGTGA. This CDR3 comprises 15 residues. The CDR3 region has the DNA TGTGCCAGCAGCTTATCGGCCAGCTCCGAGGAGACCCAGTACTTC. Encoded protein: CASSLSASSEETQYF.

This clone appeared a single time. V and J are TRBV12-3 or TRBV12-4 and TRBJ2-7; D gene unclear. The ends were cut back, 2 bases at V and 7 bases at J, with 12 bases in the middle. CDR3 length equals 13 residues. CDR3 residues: CASSLYSVGEQYF. As DNA, the CDR3 is TGTGCCAGCAGTTTATACTCAGTGGGAGAGCAGTACTTC.

The chain carries TRBV7-9 and TRBJ1-1; D is possibly TRBD1 (5 bases). Germline V gene sequence: CDR1 SEHNR, CDR2 FQNEAQ (reference sequence). V was pared by 4 bases and J by 0 bases, with 12 bases between. The CDR3 covers 15 residues. CDR3 sequence reads: CASSSRDSLNTEAFF. The CDR3 DNA reads TGTGCCAGCAGCTCCAGAGACAGCCTGAACACTGAAGCTTTCTTT.